This T cell receptor beta chain was profiled in a study of OX40 agonist ivuxolimab in advanced cancers. Overall study results and limits: The average count of expanded clones was higher among CD8+ T cells than among CD4+.

TCRdb's copy holds only in-frame clones and misses some; the assay was immunoSEQ multiplex PCR. The sample lists roughly 50,000 clones, approximately 87% occurring once. To note about this clone: Its antigen is unidentified.

The input for sequencing was CD4+ or CD8+ T cells sorted from blood, taken in a trial of the OX40 agonist ivuxolimab. The clonotype originates from an adult with an advanced solid tumor such as melanoma, head and neck, liver or kidney cancer.

CDR3 in amino acids: CASSEYSNYGYTF. As DNA, the CDR3 is TGTGCCAGCAGTGAATACAGTAACTATGGCTACACCTTC. J is TRBJ1-2 and V is TRBV25-1; D is ambiguous. The CDR3 spans 13 residues. Trimming pared 0 bases from V and 1 base from J, leaving 3 bases between. Per the germline V gene, CDR1 is MGHDK and CDR2 is SYGVNS.